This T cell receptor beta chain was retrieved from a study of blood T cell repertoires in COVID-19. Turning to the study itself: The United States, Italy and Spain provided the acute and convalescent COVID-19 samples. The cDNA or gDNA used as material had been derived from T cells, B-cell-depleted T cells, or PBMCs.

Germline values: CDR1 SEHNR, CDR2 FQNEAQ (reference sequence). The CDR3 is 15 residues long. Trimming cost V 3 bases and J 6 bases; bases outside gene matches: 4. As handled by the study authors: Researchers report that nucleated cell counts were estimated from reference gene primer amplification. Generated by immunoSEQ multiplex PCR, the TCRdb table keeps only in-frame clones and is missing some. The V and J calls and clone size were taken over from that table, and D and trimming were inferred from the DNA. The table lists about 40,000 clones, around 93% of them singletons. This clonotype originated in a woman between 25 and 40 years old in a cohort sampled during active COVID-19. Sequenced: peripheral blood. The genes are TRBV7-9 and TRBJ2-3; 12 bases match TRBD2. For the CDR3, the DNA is TGTGCCAGCAGCTTGACTAGCGGGAGTATCGATACGCAGTATTTT. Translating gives CASSLTSGSIDTQYF.